This entry lists 6 T cell receptor beta chains sequenced from one sample in a study of OX40 agonist ivuxolimab in advanced cancers. The repertoire was sequenced with immunoSEQ multiplex PCR; TCRdb's copy has only in-frame clones and lacks some. The table shows 60,000 to 85,000 clones, with about 94% occurring only once. The material was CD4+ or CD8+ T cells sorted from blood, obtained in a trial of the OX40 agonist ivuxolimab. These TCRs come from an adult with an advanced solid tumor such as melanoma, head and neck, liver or kidney cancer.

The genes are TRBV7-9 and TRBJ1-1; D gene uncertain. Trimming took off 4 bases at V and 6 bases at J, with 6 bases between the two ends. The CDR3 spans 11 residues. Germline CDR1 is SEHNR and CDR2 is FQNEAQ (reference sequence). CDR3 in amino acids: CASSSNAEAFF. The CDR3 coding sequence is TGTGCCAGCAGCTCCAACGCTGAAGCTTTCTTT.

The chain employs TRBV5-1 and TRBJ1-6; D might be TRBD1 (6 bases). CDR1 is SGHRS and CDR2 is YFSETQ in the germline V gene. Between the trimmed V and J ends, which lost 3 bases and 7 bases, there was a span of 8 bases. This CDR3 comprises 13 residues. The CDR3 bases are TGCGCCAGCAGCTGGGACACCAATTCACCCCTCCACTTT. This translates into CASSWDTNSPLHF.

The chain uses TRBV27 and TRBJ2-1; D is unresolved. Germline CDR1 and CDR2: MNHEY and SMNVEV (reference sequence). The CDR3 is 14 residues long. The V gene lost 7 bases and the J gene lost 3 bases, with 13 bases spanning the gap. CDR3 residues: CASKPSLLYNEQFF. CDR3 nucleotide sequence: TGTGCCAGCAAGCCTAGTCTCCTCTACAATGAGCAGTTCTTC.

The rearrangement joins TRBV7-9 to TRBJ2-5; the match to TRBD1 covers 10 bases. Trimming took 4 bases from V and 9 from J; bases not matched to a gene: 11. Germline assignment: CDR1 SEHNR and CDR2 FQNEAQ (reference sequence). The CDR3 extends over 15 amino acids. CDR3 loop: CASSSATGQGRAQYF. CDR3 sequence (DNA): TGTGCCAGCAGCTCCGCGACGGGACAGGGGAGGGCCCAGTACTTC.

The genes are TRBV7-8 and TRBJ1-1, with D perhaps matching TRBD1 (5 bases). In germline, CDR1 is SGHVS, CDR2 FQNEAQ. The CDR3 totals 15 residues. V gave up 5 bases and J gave up 2 bases, with 15 bases separating them. Written as DNA, the CDR3 is TGTGCCAGCAGCGCGGGATGGGGGGGAAACACTGAAGCTTTCTTT. Its translation: CASSAGWGGNTEAFF.

The chain uses TRBV5-3 and TRBJ1-1, with 12 bases fitting TRBD1. TRBV5-3 is reported as an ORF; its role is uncertain. The CDR3 totals 20 residues. With 5 bases clipped from V and 1 base from J, the junction kept 18 bases outside the gene matches. The CDR3 region has the DNA TGTGCCAGAAGTTTGTATTTAGGGGGACAGGGGGCCACGGGGAACACTGAAGCTTTCTTT. Translating it yields CARSLYLGGQGATGNTEAFF.